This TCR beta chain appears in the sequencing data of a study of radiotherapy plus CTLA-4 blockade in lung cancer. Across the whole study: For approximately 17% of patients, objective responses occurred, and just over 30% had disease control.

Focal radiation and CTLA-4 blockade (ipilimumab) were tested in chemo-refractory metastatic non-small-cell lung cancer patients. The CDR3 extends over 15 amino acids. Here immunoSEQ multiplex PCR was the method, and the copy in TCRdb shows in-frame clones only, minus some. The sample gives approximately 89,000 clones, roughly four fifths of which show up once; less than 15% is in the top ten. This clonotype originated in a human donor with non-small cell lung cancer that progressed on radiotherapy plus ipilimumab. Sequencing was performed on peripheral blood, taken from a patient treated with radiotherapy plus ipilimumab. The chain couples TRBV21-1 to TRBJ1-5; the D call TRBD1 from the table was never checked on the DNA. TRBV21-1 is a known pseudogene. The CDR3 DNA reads TGTGCCAGCAGGACAGGGGACTCGGGCAATCAGCCCCAGCATTTT. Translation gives CASRTGDSGNQPQHF.